The present T cell receptor beta chain was sequenced within a study of T cell responses to AZD1222 COVID-19 vaccine. The CDR3 is 12 residues long. V gave up 3 bases and J gave up 6 bases, with 8 bases separating them. From germline, CDR1 is GTSNPN and CDR2 SVGIG (reference sequence). This clone showed up just once. The target antigen is unknown. Study-wide findings and caveats: The donor group comprised mostly white British people and more females; the analysis possibly underestimated clonal diversity. Just a handful of AZD1222 recipients were seropositive at baseline.

Using immunoSEQ multiplex PCR, the repertoire was profiled, and TCRdb retains in-frame clones only, with some absent. This sample has 85,000 to 110,000 clones, with roughly 91% found just once. The TCR originated in an adult in good health. The rearrangement uses TRBV30 and TRBJ2-2; TRBD2 is a possible D gene (5 bases). Material: peripheral blood, obtained on day 0 of AZD1222 vaccination. CDR3 sequence: CAWSLRAGELFF. CDR3 sequence (DNA): TGTGCCTGGAGCCTGAGGGCCGGGGAGCTGTTTTTT. Drawing the rest from reference TRBV30 and TRBJ2-2, the complete variable domain is SQTIHQWPATLVQPVGSPLSLECTVEGTSNPNLYWYRQAAGRGLQLLFYSVGIGQISSEVPQNLSASRPQDRQFILSSKKLLLSDSGFYLCAWSLRAGELFFGEGSRLTVL.